This T cell receptor (beta chain) originates from a study of response to subunit inactivated influenza vaccine. From the RT-PCR reads, TCRdb called clonotypes with MiXCR, one entry per CDR3 protein. Counted here are about 570,000 distinct CDR3 sequences, around 10% occurring once; the ten biggest clones make up roughly 9.6%. The V gene's germline CDR1 is MNHEY and CDR2 SVGEGT. The CDR3 extends over 15 amino acids. V lost 5 bases to trimming and J lost 5 bases, with 15 bases between them. The data were also submitted as part of a second study, on T cells expressing NK-cell markers. This second study says: Beta-chain TCR cDNA was generated via 5'RACE template switching with UMIs.

This rearrangement joins TRBV6-2 or TRBV6-3 to TRBJ2-2, with D tentatively TRBD1 (6 bases). The sample here was PBMCs from blood, taken on the day of vaccination. This clonotype was sampled from a man aged 45-65 years who received an inactivated influenza vaccine. The CDR3 here is CASSAADRRTGELFF. CDR3 bases: TGTGCCAGCAGTGCCGCCGACAGGAGGACCGGGGAGCTGTTTTTT.